The sequence of this T cell receptor (beta chain) was determined in a study of T cell changes during pregnancy in multiple sclerosis. TCRdb's copy holds only in-frame clones and misses some; the assay was immunoSEQ multiplex PCR. This table has 65,000 to 95,000 clones, about 88% appearing once. This clone was seen only once. After removal of 2 bases from V and 3 bases from J, the junction contained 6 bases not matched to a gene. Germline loops: CDR1 LGHNA, CDR2 YSLEER. CDR3 length equals 17 residues. The rearrangement uses TRBV4-3 and TRBJ2-6, with TRBD1 matching 8 bases. The source is a female donor with multiple sclerosis, enrolled in a pregnancy study. The sample here was peripheral blood, taken before pregnancy. Written as DNA, the CDR3 is TGCGCCAGCAGCCAACCAACAGGGGGTGGTGGGGCCAACGTCCTGACTTTC. Amino acids: CASSQPTGGGGANVLTF.